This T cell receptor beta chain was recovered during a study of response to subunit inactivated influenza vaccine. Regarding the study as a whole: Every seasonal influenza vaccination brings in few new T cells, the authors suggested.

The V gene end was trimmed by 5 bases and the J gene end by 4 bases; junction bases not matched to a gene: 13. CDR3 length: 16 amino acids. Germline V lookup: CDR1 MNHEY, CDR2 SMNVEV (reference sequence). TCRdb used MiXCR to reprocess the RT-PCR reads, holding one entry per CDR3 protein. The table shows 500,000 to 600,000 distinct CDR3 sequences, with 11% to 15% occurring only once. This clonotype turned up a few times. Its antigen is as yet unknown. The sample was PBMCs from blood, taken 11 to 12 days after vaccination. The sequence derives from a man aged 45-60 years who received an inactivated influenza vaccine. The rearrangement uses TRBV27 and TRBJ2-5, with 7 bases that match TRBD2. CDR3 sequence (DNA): TGTGCCAGCAGTCAACAGCCCGAAGGCGGGAGAGAGACCCAGTACTTC. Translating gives CASSQQPEGGRETQYF.